The 18 T cell receptor beta chains presented below share a single source sample, sequenced in a study of blood T cell repertoires in COVID-19. Sequenced by immunoSEQ multiplex PCR; TCRdb stores in-frame clones only, minus some. The top ten clones hold 3.5% to 4.5% of a sample with 100,000 to 150,000 clones, about 81% of them seen once. The specimen was peripheral blood. The receptors stem from a woman between 45 and 65 years old with acute or convalescent COVID-19.

The J gene is TRBJ2-7, the V gene TRBV29-1; TRBD1 aligns across 9 bases. Unmatched junction bases numbered 4, after V lost 7 bases and J lost 6 bases. Germline loops: CDR1 SQVTM, CDR2 ANQGSEA. The CDR3 has 11 amino acids. CDR3 sequence: CSAGTGPEQYF. CDR3 nucleotide sequence: TGCAGCGCCGGGACAGGGCCCGAGCAGTACTTC.

The chain carries TRBV7-8 and TRBJ2-2, with TRBD2 matching 7 bases. The CDR3 runs to 15 residues. Germline-derived CDR1 and CDR2 are SGHVS and FQNEAQ. V was pared by 3 bases and J by 4 bases, with 5 bases of the junction left unmatched. The DNA for the CDR3 is TGTGCCAGCAGCTTCGCTACTAGCGTCACCGGGGAGCTGTTTTTT. Its protein product is CASSFATSVTGELFF.

The J gene is TRBJ1-4, the V gene TRBV2, with D possibly TRBD1 on 6 matching bases. The CDR3 runs to 13 residues. The ends were cut back, 0 bases at V and 10 bases at J, with 9 bases in the middle. Germline CDR1 SNHLY, CDR2 FYNNEI. The CDR3 DNA follows: TGTGCCAGCAGTGAAGCGCCGACAGGAAAACTGTTTTTT. Translation: CASSEAPTGKLFF.

The chain is built from TRBV2 and TRBJ1-5; a possible D gene is TRBD1 (6 bases). Germline CDR1 reads SNHLY; CDR2 reads FYNNEI. The CDR3 is 12 residues long. The V and J ends lost 8 bases and 7 bases respectively, with 12 bases between them. The CDR3 region is CASRQDTQPQHF. CDR3 DNA: TGTGCCAGCCGACAGGATACCCAGCCCCAGCATTTT. The full variable domain, with the rest looked up from reference TRBV2 and TRBJ1-5, is EPEVTQTPSHQVTQMGQEVILRCVPISNHLYFYWYRQILGQKVEFLVSFYNNEISEKSEIFDDQFSVERPDGSNFTLKIRSTKLEDSAMYFCASRQDTQPQHFGDGTRLSIL.

The chain employs TRBV11-1 and TRBJ1-1; maybe TRBD1 (6 bases). This CDR3 contains 13 residues. Germline-derived CDR1 and CDR2 are SGHAT and FQDESV (reference sequence). V was cut by 0 bases and J by 4 bases, with 6 bases left in between. The CDR3: CASSLADSTEAFF. DNA for the CDR3: TGTGCCAGCAGCTTAGCGGACAGCACTGAAGCTTTCTTT.

The chain employs TRBV19 and TRBJ2-3; 8 bases match TRBD2. Germline V lookup: CDR1 LNHDA, CDR2 SQIVND (reference sequence). J lost 4 bases, V lost 5 bases, and 8 bases had no gene match. This CDR3 is built from 15 residues. The CDR3 region is CASSPGRGRADTQYF. CDR3 sequence (DNA): TGTGCCAGTAGTCCCGGGAGGGGGAGGGCAGATACGCAGTATTTT.

The CDR3 loop reads CASSLQGANTEAFF. DNA of the CDR3: TGTGCCAGCAGCTTACAGGGGGCGAACACTGAAGCTTTCTTT. J is TRBJ1-1 and V is TRBV7-9; the match to TRBD1 covers 8 bases. J gave up 1 base and V 2 bases, and 0 bases lay outside the gene matches. The CDR3 has 14 residues. In germline, CDR1 is SEHNR, CDR2 FQNEAQ (reference sequence).

The chain is built from TRBV19 and TRBJ2-2; 8 positions match TRBD1. V trimming: 5 bases; J trimming: 3 bases; junction bases outside the gene matches: 8. In germline, CDR1 is LNHDA, CDR2 SQIVND (reference sequence). This CDR3 is built from 16 residues. For the CDR3, the DNA is TGTGCCAGTAGTGACCCCGGGACAGGATACACCGGGGAGCTGTTTTTT. Translating gives CASSDPGTGYTGELFF.

V is TRBV4-1 and J is TRBJ2-1, with 11 positions matching TRBD2. The germline V gene has CDR1 MGHRA and CDR2 YSYEKL. The CDR3 has 17 residues. Unmatched junction bases numbered 5, after V lost 0 bases and J lost 4 bases. In nucleotides, the CDR3 is TGCGCCAGCAGCCAAGATCGGCTAGCGGGGGGTTACAATGAGCAGTTCTTC. It yields the protein CASSQDRLAGGYNEQFF.

This clone was recorded once. The chain combines TRBV20-1 with TRBJ2-3; the D gene is possibly TRBD2 (6 bases). V dropped 3 bases and J dropped 2 bases, with 12 bases sitting between them. This CDR3 region has 14 residues. Germline assignment: CDR1 DFQATT and CDR2 SNEGSKA (reference sequence). The CDR3 protein is CSASKREITDTQYF. In DNA form, the CDR3 reads TGCAGTGCTAGTAAACGGGAGATCACAGATACGCAGTATTTT.

V and J are TRBV2 and TRBJ1-2; D call uncertain. The CDR3 extends over 10 amino acids. The germline CDR1 and CDR2 sequences are SNHLY and FYNNEI. Trimming stripped 7 bases from V and 6 bases from J, with 6 bases between. CDR3 coding DNA: TGTGCCAGCAAGAGCAATGGCTACACCTTC. It codes for CASKSNGYTF.

The rearrangement links TRBV9 to TRBJ1-4; 9 bases fit TRBD1. The V and J ends lost 0 bases and 4 bases, in that order; junction bases with no gene match: 4. The CDR3 totals 16 residues. Germline assignment: CDR1 SGDLS and CDR2 YYNGEE. CDR3 loop: CASSVGVGQGNEKLFF. In DNA, the CDR3 is TGTGCCAGCAGCGTAGGAGTGGGACAGGGTAATGAAAAACTGTTTTTT.

This chain connects TRBV29-1 to TRBJ2-7; D remains ambiguous. Germline CDR1 reads SQVTM; CDR2 reads ANQGSEA. Trimming stripped 6 bases from V and 6 bases from J, with 18 bases between. CDR3 length equals 13 residues. The chain's CDR3 is CSVAYNRRGEQYF. In DNA, the CDR3 is TGCAGCGTCGCCTATAACCGGAGAGGCGAGCAGTACTTC.

The V call is TRBV29-1, the J call TRBJ1-4; D gene unclear. V was shortened by 4 bases and J by 5 bases, with 8 bases between the two germline ends. Germline values: CDR1 SQVTM, CDR2 ANQGSEA. The CDR3 runs to 12 residues. The CDR3 loop is CSVAPSNEKLFF. The DNA for the CDR3 is TGCAGCGTTGCCCCCTCGAATGAAAAACTGTTTTTT.

The chain recombines TRBV2 with TRBJ2-7, with D possibly being TRBD2 (5 bases). The V end lost 6 bases, the J end lost 3 bases, and 21 bases lay between the germline ends. Germline assignment: CDR1 SNHLY and CDR2 FYNNEI. The CDR3 has 16 residues. This CDR3 is CASRGKLVSLNYEQYF. The CDR3 DNA reads TGTGCCAGCAGGGGTAAACTAGTCTCCCTAAACTACGAGCAGTACTTC.

A few counts support this clone. The J gene is TRBJ1-5, the V gene TRBV2; maybe TRBD1 (6 bases). Germline V lookup: CDR1 SNHLY, CDR2 FYNNEI. The CDR3 is 15 residues long. With 0 bases removed from V and 5 bases from J, the gap between germline ends came to 11 bases. The CDR3 region has the DNA TGTGCCAGCAGTGAAGCCGGGACACTGTATCAGCCCCAGCATTTT. Translating it yields CASSEAGTLYQPQHF. The whole variable domain, filled in from reference TRBV2 and TRBJ1-5, reads EPEVTQTPSHQVTQMGQEVILRCVPISNHLYFYWYRQILGQKVEFLVSFYNNEISEKSEIFDDQFSVERPDGSNFTLKIRSTKLEDSAMYFCASSEAGTLYQPQHFGDGTRLSIL.

The CDR3 reads CASSIDPLIAGAQETQYF. CDR3 DNA: TGTGCCAGTAGTATAGACCCTCTAATAGCGGGAGCCCAAGAGACCCAGTACTTC. The V call is TRBV19, the J call TRBJ2-5; 9 nucleotides line up with TRBD2. In germline, CDR1 is LNHDA, CDR2 SQIVND (reference sequence). The CDR3 runs to 18 residues. J gave up 1 base and V 0 bases, and 9 bases lay outside the gene matches.

Turning to this clone: The same CDR3 can be traced to other DNA sequences in this sample. The rearrangement uses TRBV3-1 (or the pseudogene TRBV3-2) and TRBJ1-1, with a tentative D call TRBD1 (6 bases). The CDR3 spans 15 residues. The germline V gene has CDR1 LGHDT and CDR2 YNNKEL (reference sequence). V lost 3 bases, J lost 11 bases, and 22 bases lay in between. The CDR3 DNA follows: TGTGCCAGCAGCCATCTAACGGGGGGAGGGGGTGCCGCTTTCTTT. Translated, it gives CASSHLTGGGGAAFF.